One sample yielded the 22 T cell receptor beta chains listed below, sequenced in a study of T-cell reconstitution after alpha-beta-depleted transplantation in children. The library targeted TCRbeta and was prepared with unique molecular identifiers. From the PCR reads, TCRdb called clonotypes with MiXCR, one entry per CDR3 protein. The repertoire holds 250,000 to 300,000 distinct CDR3 sequences, with roughly 9.5% as singletons. The specimen was PBMCs from the stem cell graft donor, collected from the stem cell graft. All receptors come from a human donor who donated a stem cell graft to a child with SCID.

This clonotype was seen only a few times. The J gene is TRBJ2-7, the V gene TRBV21-1. TRBV21-1 is deemed a pseudogene. The CDR3 totals 11 residues. CDR3 amino acids: CASSLRGEQYF. The CDR3 DNA sequence: TGTGCCAGCAGCCTGCGAGGCGAGCAGTACTTC.

This clonotype was picked up many times. This rearrangement joins TRBV12-3 or TRBV12-4 to TRBJ2-4, with 9 bases that match TRBD1. J gave up 6 bases and V 5 bases, and 2 bases lay outside the gene matches. The CDR3 is made up of 13 amino acids. CDR3 loop: CASSRQGGNIQYF. For the CDR3, the DNA is TGTGCCAGCAGTCGACAGGGGGGAAACATTCAGTACTTC.

Ten or more counts support this clonotype. This sequence joins TRBV12-3 or TRBV12-4 and TRBJ1-5, with TRBD1 as a possible D gene (6 bases). The germline V and J ends were trimmed by 6 bases and 4 bases, with 10 bases remaining between them. The CDR3 is 13 amino acids. The CDR3 sequence is CASRWTDNQPQHF. CDR3 DNA: TGTGCCAGCAGATGGACAGATAATCAGCCCCAGCATTTT.

The chain recombines TRBV20-1 with TRBJ2-7; TRBD2 might be the D (5 bases). This CDR3 is 13 amino acids long. V was pared by 5 bases and J by 0 bases, with 11 bases between. Per germline, CDR1 DFQATT and CDR2 SNEGSKA (reference sequence). In nucleotides, the CDR3 is TGCAGTGCTTTGGGCGAGGGCTCCTACGAGCAGTACTTC. Amino acids: CSALGEGSYEQYF.

There are a few counts of this clonotype. The V gene is TRBV6-1, the J gene TRBJ1-2, with 7 bases fitting TRBD1. V lost 7 bases, J lost 2 bases, and 7 bases stayed unmatched. Germline assignment: CDR1 MNHNS and CDR2 SASEGT. This CDR3 has 14 residues. CDR3 coding DNA: TGTGCCAGCACCCAAGGGGGCGGGAACTATGGCTACACCTTC. Amino acids: CASTQGGGNYGYTF.

At least ten counts were recorded for this clonotype. This chain links TRBV27 with TRBJ1-3; no firm D call. Per germline, CDR1 MNHEY and CDR2 SMNVEV (reference sequence). The CDR3 runs 16 residues. V gave up 5 bases and J gave up 2 bases, with 16 bases separating them. DNA of the CDR3: TGTGCCAGCAGTCCTTACTTAAGTGCTACTGGAAACACCATATATTTT. Translated: CASSPYLSATGNTIYF.

This clonotype turned up a few times. The V gene is TRBV6-5, the J gene TRBJ1-6; D might be TRBD1 (5 bases). Per germline, CDR1 MNHEY and CDR2 SVGAGI. The V end was cut by 2 bases, the J end by 8 bases, with 10 bases between. This CDR3 is 14 amino acids long. The CDR3 loop reads CASSYAARDSPLHF. CDR3 sequence (DNA): TGTGCCAGCAGTTACGCCGCCAGGGATTCACCCCTCCACTTT.

In this sample, this clonotype turned up a few times. V is TRBV5-1 and J is TRBJ1-3; D uncertain. Germline V gene lookup returns CDR1 SGHRS and CDR2 YFSETQ. CDR3 length: 14 residues. Trimming left V 4 bases short and J 7 bases short, with 15 bases between. The CDR3 coding sequence is TGCGCCAGCAGCCCCGGTCAGGCGGGGAACACCATATATTTT. It codes for CASSPGQAGNTIYF.

This clonotype appeared many times. The chain combines TRBV6-1 with TRBJ1-2, with D unresolved. Germline CDR1 MNHNS, CDR2 SASEGT. The V gene lost 2 bases and the J gene lost 8 bases, with 9 bases spanning the gap. This CDR3 has 12 residues. CDR3 protein: CASSEYVEGYTF. The CDR3 nucleotides read TGTGCCAGCAGTGAATATGTGGAGGGCTACACCTTC.

The V and J genes are TRBV6-5 and TRBJ1-4; possible D gene TRBD1, 5 bases. The CDR3 has 14 residues. The germline gives CDR1 MNHEY, CDR2 SVGAGI. V was cut by 2 bases and J by 5 bases, with 9 bases left in between. The chain's CDR3 is CASSYGRGNEKLFF. The DNA for the CDR3 is TGTGCCAGCAGTTACGGCCGGGGGAATGAAAAACTGTTTTTT.

The chain combines TRBV7-2 with TRBJ2-1; D is undetermined. Germline CDR1 SGHTA, CDR2 FQGNSA. Trimming shortened V by 1 base and J by 9 bases, and 13 bases separated the two germline ends. CDR3 length: 14 residues. The CDR3 nucleotides are TGTGCCAGCAGCTTAGTTGTAGTCTCTGGTGAGCAGTTCTTC. Protein: CASSLVVVSGEQFF.

This clonotype was observed a few times. The chain employs TRBV20-1 and TRBJ2-3; no definite D call. Germline CDR1 reads DFQATT; CDR2 reads SNEGSKA (reference sequence). With 5 bases removed from V and 6 bases from J, the gap between germline ends came to 15 bases. This CDR3 has 13 residues. The CDR3 DNA follows: TGCAGTGCTGTTTGGGTCGGGCGCGATACGCAGTATTTT. It specifies CSAVWVGRDTQYF.

This clonotype was recorded at least ten times. V usage is TRBV20-1 and J usage is TRBJ2-3; D gene uncertain. The germline CDR1 and CDR2 sequences are DFQATT and SNEGSKA (reference sequence). The CDR3 has 14 amino acids. Trimming stripped 0 bases from V and 4 bases from J, with 11 bases between. In nucleotides, the CDR3 is TGCAGTGCTAGAGACCCTTCCCCTGCAGATACGCAGTATTTT. This encodes CSARDPSPADTQYF.

This sequence joins TRBV12-5 and TRBJ2-2; D gene uncertain. In germline, CDR1 is LGHNT, CDR2 FRNRAP. With 4 bases removed from V and 3 bases from J, the gap between germline ends came to 9 bases. This CDR3 has 14 residues. CDR3 DNA: TGTGCTAGTGGTTCCCTTGGGGACACCGGGGAGCTGTTTTTT. Protein sequence: CASGSLGDTGELFF.

This clonotype was seen many times. The chain recombines TRBV12-3 or TRBV12-4 with TRBJ2-3; 7 bases map to TRBD2. Unmatched junction bases numbered 12, after V lost 7 bases and J lost 5 bases. CDR3 length: 15 residues. CDR3 bases: TGTGCCAGCACCCCGACTAGCAAAGAAGGAGATACGCAGTATTTT. This codes for CASTPTSKEGDTQYF.

J is TRBJ2-1 and V is TRBV6-4; tentative D call: TRBD2 (7 bases). This CDR3 contains 15 residues. Trimming removed 6 bases from V and 5 bases from J, with 17 bases in between. Per germline, CDR1 MRHNA and CDR2 SNTAGT. The CDR3 DNA is TGTGCCAGCAGCGGGGAGGGGGAACCTAACAATGAGCAGTTCTTC. This codes for CASSGEGEPNNEQFF.

This clonotype was seen at least ten times. The chain combines TRBV5-1 with TRBJ2-1; perhaps D is TRBD1 or TRBD2 (5 bases each). The germline V gene encodes CDR1 SGHRS and CDR2 YFSETQ. The V end was cut by 4 bases, the J end by 5 bases, with 16 bases between. The CDR3 is 15 residues long. This CDR3 is CASSPRGAYHNEQFF. CDR3 coding DNA: TGCGCCAGCAGCCCTAGAGGGGCTTATCACAATGAGCAGTTCTTC.

The chain employs TRBV3-1 and TRBJ2-1; the match to TRBD2 covers 11 bases. After removal of 1 base from V and 7 bases from J, the junction contained 0 bases not matched to a gene. Per germline, CDR1 LGHDT and CDR2 YNNKEL (reference sequence). This CDR3 comprises 14 residues. DNA of the CDR3: TGTGCCAGCAGCCAAGGGACTAGCGGGAATGAGCAGTTCTTC. This codes for CASSQGTSGNEQFF.

In this sample, this clonotype turned up a few times. This chain links TRBV24-1 with TRBJ2-1; D is unresolved. CDR3 length: 17 amino acids. CDR1 is KGHDR and CDR2 is SFDVKD in the germline V gene. Trimming shortened V by 4 bases and J by 2 bases, and 17 bases separated the two germline ends. The CDR3 is CATSDAHPGRAYNEQFF. CDR3 DNA sequence: TGTGCCACCAGTGACGCCCACCCAGGCCGAGCCTACAATGAGCAGTTCTTC.

The chain combines TRBV20-1 with TRBJ2-7, with 10 bases aligning to TRBD2. The V gene's germline CDR1 is DFQATT and CDR2 SNEGSKA (reference sequence). Losses at the gene ends were 2 bases for V and 0 bases for J; bases not matched to a gene: 13. The CDR3 loop spans 18 amino acids. The CDR3 bases are TGCAGTGCTAGAAAGACCGGGACTAGCGCTAGGAGCTCCTACGAGCAGTACTTC. Amino acids: CSARKTGTSARSSYEQYF.

In this sample, this clonotype turned up many times. The chain links TRBV5-1 to TRBJ2-1; D perhaps matches TRBD1 (6 bases). The CDR3 consists of 16 residues. The germline V gene has CDR1 SGHRS and CDR2 YFSETQ. V was cut by 0 bases and J by 0 bases, with 10 bases left in between. CDR3 nucleotide sequence: TGCGCCAGCAGCTTGGCCAGGGGCAGCTCCTACAATGAGCAGTTCTTC. It is translated as CASSLARGSSYNEQFF.

V is TRBV5-1 and J is TRBJ1-1, with no clear D. Germline V gene lookup returns CDR1 SGHRS and CDR2 YFSETQ. V was clipped by 1 base and J by 3 bases, with 10 bases between them. CDR3 length: 14 amino acids. The DNA of the CDR3 is TGCGCCAGCAGCTTGTCGGTTCGGGACACTGAAGCTTTCTTT. It encodes CASSLSVRDTEAFF. The full variable domain, with the rest looked up from reference TRBV5-1 and TRBJ1-1, is KAGVTQTPRYLIKTRGQQVTLSCSPISGHRSVSWYQQTPGQGLQFLFEYFSETQRNKGNFPGRFSGRQFSNSRSEMNVSTLELGDSALYLCASSLSVRDTEAFFGQGTRLTVV.